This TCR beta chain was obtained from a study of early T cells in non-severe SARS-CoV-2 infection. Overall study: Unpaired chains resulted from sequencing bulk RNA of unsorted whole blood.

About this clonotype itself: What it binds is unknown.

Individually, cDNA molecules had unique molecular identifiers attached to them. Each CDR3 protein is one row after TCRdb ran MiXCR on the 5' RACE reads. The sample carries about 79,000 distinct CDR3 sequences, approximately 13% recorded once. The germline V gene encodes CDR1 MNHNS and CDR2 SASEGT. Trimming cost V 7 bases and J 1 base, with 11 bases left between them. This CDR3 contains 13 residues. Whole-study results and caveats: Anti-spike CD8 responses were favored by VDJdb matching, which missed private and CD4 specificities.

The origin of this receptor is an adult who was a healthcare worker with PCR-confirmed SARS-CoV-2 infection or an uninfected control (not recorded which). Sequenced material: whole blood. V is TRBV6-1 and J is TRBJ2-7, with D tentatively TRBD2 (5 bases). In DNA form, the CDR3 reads TGTGCCAGCACCCTCGGGGTGTCCTACGAGCAGTACTTC. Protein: CASTLGVSYEQYF.